This TCR beta chain was captured by sequencing in a study of chemoradiotherapy in HPV16-positive cancers. Overall study: Candidate HPV-specific T-cell clones and common TCR motifs came from functional assays in a couple of HPV16-positive patients.

Worth noting for this clone: No antigen is known for it.

Overall study findings and caveats: Candidate HPV-specific clones and E7-related TCR motifs grew in tumor during treatment. Better recurrence-free survival went with HPV-responsive T-cell expansion in HPV16-positive patients.

The method was immunoSEQ multiplex PCR; TCRdb's version includes in-frame clones alone and lacks a portion of them. The table records roughly 2,900 clones, roughly 85% of them present only once. The germline gives CDR1 SNHLY, CDR2 FYNNEI. CDR3 size: 16 residues. The V end lost 4 bases, the J end lost 9 bases, and 19 bases lay between the germline ends. The sequence was collected from a human donor with HPV-associated anogenital cancer. This chain joins TRBV2 and TRBJ1-6, with D possibly being TRBD1 (6 bases). Sample: tumor tissue, taken from a patient who underwent chemoradiotherapy. Here the CDR3 reads CASSAQQGGVASPLHF. CDR3 sequence (DNA): TGTGCCAGCAGTGCACAACAGGGAGGAGTGGCTTCACCCCTCCACTTT.